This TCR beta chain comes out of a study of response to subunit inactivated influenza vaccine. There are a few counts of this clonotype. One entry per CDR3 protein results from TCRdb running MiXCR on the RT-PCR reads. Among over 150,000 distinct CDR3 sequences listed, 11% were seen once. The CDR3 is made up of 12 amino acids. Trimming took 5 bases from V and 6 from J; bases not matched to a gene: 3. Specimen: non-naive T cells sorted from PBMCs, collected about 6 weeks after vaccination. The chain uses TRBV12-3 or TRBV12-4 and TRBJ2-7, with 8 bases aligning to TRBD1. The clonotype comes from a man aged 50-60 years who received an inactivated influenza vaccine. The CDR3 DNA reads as TGTGCCAGCAGTAAGACAGGGGTCGAGCAGTACTTC. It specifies CASSKTGVEQYF.